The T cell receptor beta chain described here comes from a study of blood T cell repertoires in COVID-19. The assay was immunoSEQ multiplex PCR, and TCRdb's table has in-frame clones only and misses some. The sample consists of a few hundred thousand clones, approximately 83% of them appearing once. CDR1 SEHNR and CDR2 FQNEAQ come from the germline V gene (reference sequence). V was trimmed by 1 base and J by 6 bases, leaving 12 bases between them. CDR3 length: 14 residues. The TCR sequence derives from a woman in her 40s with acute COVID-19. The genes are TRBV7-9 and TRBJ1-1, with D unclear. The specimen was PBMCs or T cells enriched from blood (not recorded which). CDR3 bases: TGTGCCAGCAGCTTAGGGGGAGGGCTCGCTGAAGCTTTCTTT. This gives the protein CASSLGGGLAEAFF.